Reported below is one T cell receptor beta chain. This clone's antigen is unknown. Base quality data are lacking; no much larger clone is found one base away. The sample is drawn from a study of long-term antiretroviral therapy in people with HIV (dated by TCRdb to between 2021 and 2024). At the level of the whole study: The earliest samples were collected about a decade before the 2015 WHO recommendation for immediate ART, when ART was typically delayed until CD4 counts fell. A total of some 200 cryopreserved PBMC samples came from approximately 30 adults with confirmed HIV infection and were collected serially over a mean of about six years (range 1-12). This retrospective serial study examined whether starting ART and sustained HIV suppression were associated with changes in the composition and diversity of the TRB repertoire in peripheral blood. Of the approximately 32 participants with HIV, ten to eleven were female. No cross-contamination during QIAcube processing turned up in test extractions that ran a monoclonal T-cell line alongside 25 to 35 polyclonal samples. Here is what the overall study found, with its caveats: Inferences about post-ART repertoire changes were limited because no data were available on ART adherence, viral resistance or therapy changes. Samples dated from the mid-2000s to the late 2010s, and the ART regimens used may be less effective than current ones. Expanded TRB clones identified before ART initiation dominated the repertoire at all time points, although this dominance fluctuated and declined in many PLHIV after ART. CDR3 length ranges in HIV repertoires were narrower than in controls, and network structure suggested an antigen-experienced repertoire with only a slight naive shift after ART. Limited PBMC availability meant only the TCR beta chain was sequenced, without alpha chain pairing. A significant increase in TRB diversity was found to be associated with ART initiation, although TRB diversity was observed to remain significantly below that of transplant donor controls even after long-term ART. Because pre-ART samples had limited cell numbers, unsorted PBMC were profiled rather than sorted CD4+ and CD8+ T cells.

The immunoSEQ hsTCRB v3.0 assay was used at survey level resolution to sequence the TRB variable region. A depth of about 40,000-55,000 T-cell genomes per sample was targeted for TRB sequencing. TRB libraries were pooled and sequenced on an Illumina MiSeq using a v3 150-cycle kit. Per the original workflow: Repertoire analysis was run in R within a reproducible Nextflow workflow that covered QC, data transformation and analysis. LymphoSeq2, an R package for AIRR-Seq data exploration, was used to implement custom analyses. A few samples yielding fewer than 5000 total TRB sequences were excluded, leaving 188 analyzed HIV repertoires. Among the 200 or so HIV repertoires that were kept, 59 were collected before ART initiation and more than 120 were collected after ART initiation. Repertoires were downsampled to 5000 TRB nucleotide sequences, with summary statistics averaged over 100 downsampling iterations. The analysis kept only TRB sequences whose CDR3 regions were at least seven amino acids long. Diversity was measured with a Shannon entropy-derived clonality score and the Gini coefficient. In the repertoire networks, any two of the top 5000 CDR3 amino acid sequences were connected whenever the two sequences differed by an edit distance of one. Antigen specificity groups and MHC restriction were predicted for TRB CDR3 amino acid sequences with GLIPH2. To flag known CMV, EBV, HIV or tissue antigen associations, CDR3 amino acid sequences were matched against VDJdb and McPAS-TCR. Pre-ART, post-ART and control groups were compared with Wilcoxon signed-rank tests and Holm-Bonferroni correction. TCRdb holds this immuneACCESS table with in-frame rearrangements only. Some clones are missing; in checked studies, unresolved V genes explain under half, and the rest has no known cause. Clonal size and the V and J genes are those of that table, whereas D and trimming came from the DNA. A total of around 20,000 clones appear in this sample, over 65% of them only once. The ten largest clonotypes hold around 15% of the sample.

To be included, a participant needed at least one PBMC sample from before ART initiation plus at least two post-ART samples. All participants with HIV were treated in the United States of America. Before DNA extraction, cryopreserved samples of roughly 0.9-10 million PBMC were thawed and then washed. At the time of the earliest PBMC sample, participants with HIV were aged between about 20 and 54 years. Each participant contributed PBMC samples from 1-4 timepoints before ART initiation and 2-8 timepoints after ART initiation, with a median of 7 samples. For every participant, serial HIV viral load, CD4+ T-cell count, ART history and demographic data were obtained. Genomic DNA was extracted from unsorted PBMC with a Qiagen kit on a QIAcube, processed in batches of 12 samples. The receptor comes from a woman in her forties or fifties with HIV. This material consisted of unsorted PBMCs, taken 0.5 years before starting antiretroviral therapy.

The CDR3 here reads CASSRTGYANTEAFF. At the DNA level, the sequence is TGTGCCAGCAGCCGAACAGGGTACGCGAACACTGAAGCTTTCTTT. The chain uses TRBV5-6 and TRBJ1-1, and the D gene may be TRBD1, 6 bases matching. The CDR3, from cysteine to phenylalanine, totals 15 residues. Only the CDR3 portion is preserved as DNA: 45 bases, with reading frame beginning at the first base. CDR1 SGHDT and CDR2 YYEEEE were looked up in the germline V gene. A distance of 14 bases separates the germline ends of V and J, which lose 4 bases and 1 base respectively.